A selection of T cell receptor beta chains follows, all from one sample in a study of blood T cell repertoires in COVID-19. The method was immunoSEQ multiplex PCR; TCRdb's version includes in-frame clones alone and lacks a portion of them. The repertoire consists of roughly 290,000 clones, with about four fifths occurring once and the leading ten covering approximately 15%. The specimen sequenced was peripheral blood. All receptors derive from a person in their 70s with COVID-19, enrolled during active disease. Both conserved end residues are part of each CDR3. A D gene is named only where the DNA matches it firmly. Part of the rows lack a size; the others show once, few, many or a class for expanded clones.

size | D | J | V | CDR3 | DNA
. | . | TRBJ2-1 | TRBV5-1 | CASAGRRYNEQFF | TGCGCCAGTGCGGGACGGCGATACAATGAGCAGTTCTTC
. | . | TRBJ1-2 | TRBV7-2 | CASSSSAGNGYTF | TGTGCCAGCAGCTCTTCGGCGGGGAATGGCTACACCTTC
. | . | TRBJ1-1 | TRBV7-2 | CASSLPRGGTEAFF | TGTGCCAGCAGCTTACCTCGGGGGGGCACTGAAGCTTTCTTT
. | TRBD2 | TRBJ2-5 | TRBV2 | CASSEGPSGVQETQYF | TGTGCCAGCAGTGAAGGACCTAGCGGGGTCCAAGAGACCCAGTACTTC
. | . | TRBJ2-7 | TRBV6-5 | CASSNTGNHYEQYF | TGTGCCAGCAGTAATACAGGGAATCACTACGAGCAGTACTTC
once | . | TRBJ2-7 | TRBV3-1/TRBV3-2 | CASSPRSVEYEQYF | TGTGCCAGCAGCCCACGATCGGTTGAGTACGAGCAGTACTTC
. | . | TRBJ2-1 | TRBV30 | CAWSVLVREPSKRYNEQFF | TGTGCCTGGAGTGTACTCGTGAGGGAGCCCTCGAAAAGATACAATGAGCAGTTCTTC
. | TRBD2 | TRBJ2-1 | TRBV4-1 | CASSQDGGGTNEQFF | TGCGCCAGCAGCCAAGATGGCGGGGGGACGAATGAGCAGTTCTTC
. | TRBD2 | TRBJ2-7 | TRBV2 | CASSQLAAQDEQYF | TGTGCCAGCAGTCAACTAGCGGCTCAGGACGAGCAGTACTTC
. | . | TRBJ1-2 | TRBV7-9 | CASSLEFRGGYTF | TGTGCCAGCAGCTTAGAGTTTCGGGGAGGCTACACCTTC
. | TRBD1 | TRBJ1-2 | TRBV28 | CASSPADRGNYGYTF | TGTGCCAGCAGCCCCGCGGACAGGGGGAACTATGGCTACACCTTC
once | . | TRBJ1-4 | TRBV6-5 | CASSKQGPGQQLFF | TGTGCCAGCAGTAAACAGGGACCGGGGCAACAACTGTTTTTT
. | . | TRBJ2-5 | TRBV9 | CASTGTGRLLETQYF | TGTGCCAGCACTGGTACAGGTCGTTTATTAGAGACCCAGTACTTC